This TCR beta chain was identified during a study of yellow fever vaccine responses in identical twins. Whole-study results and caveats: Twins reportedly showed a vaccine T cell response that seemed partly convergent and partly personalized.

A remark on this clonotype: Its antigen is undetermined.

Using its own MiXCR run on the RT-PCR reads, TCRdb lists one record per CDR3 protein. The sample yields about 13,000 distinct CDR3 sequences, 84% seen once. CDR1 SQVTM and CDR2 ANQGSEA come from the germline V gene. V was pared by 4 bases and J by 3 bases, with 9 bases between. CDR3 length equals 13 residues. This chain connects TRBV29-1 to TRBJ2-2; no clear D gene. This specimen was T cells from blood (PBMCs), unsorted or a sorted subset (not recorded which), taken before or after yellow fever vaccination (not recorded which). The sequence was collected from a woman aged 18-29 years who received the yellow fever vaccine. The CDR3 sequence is CSVVPDYTGELFF. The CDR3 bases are TGCAGCGTTGTCCCAGATTACACCGGGGAGCTGTTTTTT.